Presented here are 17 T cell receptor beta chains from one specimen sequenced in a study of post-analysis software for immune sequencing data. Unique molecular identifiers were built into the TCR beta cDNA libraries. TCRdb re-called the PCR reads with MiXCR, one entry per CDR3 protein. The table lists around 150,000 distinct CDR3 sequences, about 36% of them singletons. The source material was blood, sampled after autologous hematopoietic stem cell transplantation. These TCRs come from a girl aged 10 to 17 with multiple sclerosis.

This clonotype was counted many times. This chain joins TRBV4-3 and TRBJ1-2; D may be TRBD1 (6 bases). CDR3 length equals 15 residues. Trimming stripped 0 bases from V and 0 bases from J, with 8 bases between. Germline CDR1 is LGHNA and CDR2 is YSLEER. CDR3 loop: CASSQDGGPNYGYTF. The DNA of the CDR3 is TGCGCCAGCAGCCAAGATGGGGGCCCTAACTATGGCTACACCTTC.

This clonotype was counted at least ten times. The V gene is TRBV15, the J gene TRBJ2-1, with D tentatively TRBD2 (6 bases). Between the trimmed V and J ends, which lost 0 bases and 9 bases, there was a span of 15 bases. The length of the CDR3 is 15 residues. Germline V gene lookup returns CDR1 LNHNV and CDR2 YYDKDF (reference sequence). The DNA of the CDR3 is TGTGCCACCAGCAGAGACGCGTCGGGAGTTGCTGAGCAGTTCTTC. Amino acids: CATSRDASGVAEQFF.

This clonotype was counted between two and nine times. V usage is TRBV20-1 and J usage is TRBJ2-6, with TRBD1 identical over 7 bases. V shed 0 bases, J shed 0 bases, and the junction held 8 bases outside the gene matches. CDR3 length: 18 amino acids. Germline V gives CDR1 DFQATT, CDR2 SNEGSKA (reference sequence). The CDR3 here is CSARDAGQVNSGANVLTF. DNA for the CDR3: TGCAGTGCTAGAGATGCCGGACAGGTGAACTCTGGGGCCAACGTCCTGACTTTC.

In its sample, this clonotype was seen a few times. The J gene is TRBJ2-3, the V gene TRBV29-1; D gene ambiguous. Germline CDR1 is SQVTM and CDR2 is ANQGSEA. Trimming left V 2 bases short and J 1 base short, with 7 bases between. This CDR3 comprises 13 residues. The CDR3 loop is CSVEFLGTDTQYF. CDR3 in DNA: TGCAGCGTTGAATTTCTTGGCACAGATACGCAGTATTTT.

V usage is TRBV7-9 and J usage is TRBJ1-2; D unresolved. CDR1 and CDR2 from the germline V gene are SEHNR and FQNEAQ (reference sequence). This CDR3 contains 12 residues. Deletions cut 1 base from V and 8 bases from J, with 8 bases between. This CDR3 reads CASSLGEVGYTF. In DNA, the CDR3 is TGTGCCAGCAGCTTAGGGGAAGTGGGCTACACCTTC. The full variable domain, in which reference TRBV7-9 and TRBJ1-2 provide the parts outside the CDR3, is DTGVSQNPRHKITKRGQNVTFRCDPISEHNRLYWYRQTLGQGPEFLTYFQNEAQLEKSRLLSDRFSAERPKGSFSTLEIQRTEQGDSAMYLCASSLGEVGYTFGSGTRLTVV.

In DNA, the CDR3 is TGCGCCAGCAGCCAAGGGGGGTCGGGGACCCAGTACTTC. Protein product: CASSQGGSGTQYF. The J gene is TRBJ2-5, the V gene TRBV4-3; tentatively, D is TRBD1 or TRBD2 (5 bases each). The V and J ends lost 1 base and 7 bases respectively, with 10 bases between them. CDR3 length: 13 residues. Germline V gene sequence: CDR1 LGHNA, CDR2 YSLEER.

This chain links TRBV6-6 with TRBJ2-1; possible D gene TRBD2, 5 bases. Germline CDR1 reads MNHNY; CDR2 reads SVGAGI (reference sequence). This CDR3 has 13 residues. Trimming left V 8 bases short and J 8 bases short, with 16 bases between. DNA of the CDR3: TGTGCCAGCTCGGAGGTGGTGGGCCATGAGCAGTTCTTC. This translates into CASSEVVGHEQFF.

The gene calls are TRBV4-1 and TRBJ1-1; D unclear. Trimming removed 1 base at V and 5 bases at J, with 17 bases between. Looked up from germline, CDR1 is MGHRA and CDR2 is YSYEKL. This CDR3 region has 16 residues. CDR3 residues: CASSQVLWPGSTEAFF. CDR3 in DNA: TGCGCCAGCAGCCAAGTTTTGTGGCCTGGATCTACTGAAGCTTTCTTT.

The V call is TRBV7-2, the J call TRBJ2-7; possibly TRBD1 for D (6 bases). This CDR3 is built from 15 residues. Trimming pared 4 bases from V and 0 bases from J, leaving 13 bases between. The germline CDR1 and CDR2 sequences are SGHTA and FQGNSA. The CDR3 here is CASSSGALSSYEQYF. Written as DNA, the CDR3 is TGTGCCAGCAGCTCAGGGGCCCTGAGCTCCTACGAGCAGTACTTC.

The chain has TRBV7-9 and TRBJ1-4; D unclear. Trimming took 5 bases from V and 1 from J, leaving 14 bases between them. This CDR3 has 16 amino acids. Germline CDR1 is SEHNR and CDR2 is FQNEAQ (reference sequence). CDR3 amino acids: CASSNSGLGTNEKLFF. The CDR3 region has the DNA TGTGCCAGCAGCAATTCCGGGCTGGGAACTAATGAAAAACTGTTTTTT.

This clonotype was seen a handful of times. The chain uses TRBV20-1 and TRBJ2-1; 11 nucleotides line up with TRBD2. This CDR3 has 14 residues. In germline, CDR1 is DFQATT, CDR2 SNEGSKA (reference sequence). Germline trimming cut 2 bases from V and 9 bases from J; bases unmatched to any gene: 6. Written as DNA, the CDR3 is TGCAGTGCTAGACAGGGACTAGCGGACCCTGAGCAGTTCTTC. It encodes CSARQGLADPEQFF.

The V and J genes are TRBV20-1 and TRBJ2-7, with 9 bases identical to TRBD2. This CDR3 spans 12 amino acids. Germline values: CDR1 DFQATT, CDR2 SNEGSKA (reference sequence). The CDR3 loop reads CSPALGSGRKYF. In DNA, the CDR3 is TGCAGCCCCGCCCTCGGTAGCGGGAGAAAGTACTTC.

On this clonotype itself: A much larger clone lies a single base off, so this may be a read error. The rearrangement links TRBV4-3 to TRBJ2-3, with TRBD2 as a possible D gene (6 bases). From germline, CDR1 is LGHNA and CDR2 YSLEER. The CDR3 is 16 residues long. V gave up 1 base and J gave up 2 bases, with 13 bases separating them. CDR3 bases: TGCGCCAGCAGCCAAGGAGGACGGGGGTCCACAGATACGCAGTATTTT. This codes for CASSQGGRGSTDTQYF.

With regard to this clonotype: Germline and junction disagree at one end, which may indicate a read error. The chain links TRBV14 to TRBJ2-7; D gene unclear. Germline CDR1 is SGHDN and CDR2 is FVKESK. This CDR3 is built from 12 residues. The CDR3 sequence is CASSPTAYGQYF. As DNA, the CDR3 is TGTGCCAGCAGCCCGACGGCCTACGGGCAGTACTTC.

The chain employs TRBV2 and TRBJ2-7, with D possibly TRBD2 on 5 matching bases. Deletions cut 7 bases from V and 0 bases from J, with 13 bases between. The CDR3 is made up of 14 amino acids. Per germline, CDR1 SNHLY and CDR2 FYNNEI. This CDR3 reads CASKAGDSSYEQYF. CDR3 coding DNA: TGTGCCAGCAAGGCGGGCGATAGCTCCTACGAGCAGTACTTC.

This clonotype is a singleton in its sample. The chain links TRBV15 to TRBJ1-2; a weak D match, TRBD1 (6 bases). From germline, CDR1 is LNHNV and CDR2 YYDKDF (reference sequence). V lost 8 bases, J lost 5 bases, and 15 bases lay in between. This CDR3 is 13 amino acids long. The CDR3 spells CATSGGDKYGYTF. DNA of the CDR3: TGTGCCACCTCTGGGGGGGACAAATATGGCTACACCTTC.

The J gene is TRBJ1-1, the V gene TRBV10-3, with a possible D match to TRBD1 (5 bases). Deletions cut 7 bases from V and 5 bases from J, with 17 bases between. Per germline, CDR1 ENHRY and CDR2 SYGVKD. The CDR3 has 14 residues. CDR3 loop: CAIKGRGPETEAFF. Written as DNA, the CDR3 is TGTGCCATCAAAGGGAGGGGTCCTGAGACTGAAGCTTTCTTT.